This T cell receptor beta chain was identified in a study of early T cells in non-severe SARS-CoV-2 infection. Study in general: From unsorted whole blood, bulk RNA was sequenced, and the chains remained unpaired. General observations from the study: Database matching using VDJdb favored anti-spike CD8 responses, with private and CD4 specificities left missing.

As concerns this clonotype: The antigen remains undetermined.

Individual cDNA molecules received unique molecular identifiers during library preparation. TCRdb re-called the 5' RACE reads through MiXCR, storing one row per CDR3 protein. Among roughly 83,000 distinct CDR3 sequences listed, about 12% were seen once. The TCR comes from an adult who was a healthcare worker with PCR-confirmed SARS-CoV-2 infection or an uninfected control (not recorded which). Source: whole blood, taken at baseline.

CDR3: CASSVTSGNTGELFF. The DNA of the CDR3 is TGTGCCAGCAGCGTAACTAGCGGGAACACCGGGGAGCTGTTTTTT. The chain combines TRBV9 with TRBJ2-2; 8 bases are a match to TRBD2. Per the germline V gene, CDR1 is SGDLS and CDR2 is YYNGEE. The CDR3 runs 15 residues. Trimming cost V 1 base and J 1 base; bases outside gene matches: 0. Full variable domain (remainder filled in from reference TRBV9 and TRBJ2-2): DSGVTQTPKHLITATGQRVTLRCSPRSGDLSVYWYQQSLDQGLQFLIQYYNGEERAKGNILERFSAQQFPDLHSELNLSSLELGDSALYFCASSVTSGNTGELFFGEGSRLTVL.